This TCR beta chain was documented in a study of lymphopenia after photon versus proton radiotherapy. Study-wide points: Under photons, naive T cells and diversity fell while effector/memory populations rose. Post-nadir diversity loss with photons came from oligoclonal expansion, particularly CD8+ Temra cells.

This table comes from immunoSEQ multiplex PCR, and its TCRdb copy is limited to in-frame clones, with some not included. The sample contains about 61,000 clones, around 88% of which appear only once. As to this clone: Its cognate antigen is unknown.

This receptor was taken from a man in his forties with gastric cancer. The material was peripheral blood, obtained from a patient treated with photon-based radiotherapy.

This CDR3 reads CASSPARALNTEAFF. CDR3 sequence (DNA): TGTGCCAGCAGCCCCGCCCGCGCGTTGAACACTGAAGCTTTCTTT. V is TRBV6-1 and J is TRBJ1-1; D not certain. There are 15 residues in the CDR3. V gave up 6 bases and J gave up 0 bases, with 14 bases separating them. The germline V gene has CDR1 MNHNS and CDR2 SASEGT.